The clone carrying this T cell receptor (beta chain) was picked up a small number of times. Its specificity is not known. Losses at the gene ends were 6 bases for V and 6 bases for J; bases not matched to a gene: 14. From germline, CDR1 is MNHEY and CDR2 SVGAGI. The CDR3 runs to 16 residues. Reasons for excluding patients were uncontrolled infection, other autoimmune disease, pregnancy or lactation. The sample originates from a study of T cells in Graves' hyperthyroidism and ophthalmopathy. At the level of the study: Peripheral blood was acquired at first diagnosis, ahead of any therapy whatsoever. Study-wide results and limits: Most thyroid clonotypes expanded above 0.001 appeared in blood too.

RNA transcripts yielded amplified TCR beta CDR3 regions. TCR CDR3 underwent first-round RT-PCR with the HTBI primer set. TCRdb re-called the multiplex PCR reads through MiXCR, storing one row per CDR3 protein. The sample lists under 350,000 distinct CDR3 sequences, 25% to 30% seen once, with about 30% in the top ten. Sequenced sample: blood. This receptor was taken from a man aged 40-50 years with Graves' hyperthyroidism that later progressed to Graves' ophthalmopathy. The chain uses TRBV6-5 and TRBJ2-7; 10 positions match TRBD2. CDR3 sequence (DNA): TGTGCCAGCAGCTCCTCCCTTAGCGGGAGGAGCGGCGAGCAGTACTTC. This translates into CASSSSLSGRSGEQYF.